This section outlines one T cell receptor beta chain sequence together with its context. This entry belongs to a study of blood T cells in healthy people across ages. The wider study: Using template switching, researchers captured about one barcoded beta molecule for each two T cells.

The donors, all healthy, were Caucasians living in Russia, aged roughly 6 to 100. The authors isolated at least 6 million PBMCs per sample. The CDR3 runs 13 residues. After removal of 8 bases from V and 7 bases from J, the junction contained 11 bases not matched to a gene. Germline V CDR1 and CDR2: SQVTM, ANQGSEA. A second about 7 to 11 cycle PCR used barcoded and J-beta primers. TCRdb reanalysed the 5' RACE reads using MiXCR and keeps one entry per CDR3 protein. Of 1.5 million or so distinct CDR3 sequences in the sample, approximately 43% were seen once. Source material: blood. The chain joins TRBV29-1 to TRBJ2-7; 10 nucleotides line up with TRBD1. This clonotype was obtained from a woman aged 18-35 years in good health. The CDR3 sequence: CSSWGDRGDEQYF. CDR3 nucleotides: TGCAGCTCGTGGGGGGACAGGGGCGATGAGCAGTACTTC.